Below, 29 T cell receptor beta chains from the same sample are listed, as sequenced in a study of blood T cell repertoires in COVID-19. Method: immunoSEQ multiplex PCR; TCRdb's copy keeps in-frame clones and lacks some. The sample yields around 180,000 clones, almost 80% seen once. The sample consisted of peripheral blood. The receptor set was obtained from a man aged 60 to 69 with active or convalescent COVID-19.

A single count supports this clone. The chain links TRBV23-1 to TRBJ1-3, with 9 nucleotides matching TRBD1. TRBV23-1 is sorted into the ORF group, with uncertain function. The V segment lost 4 bases and the J segment 4 bases; nucleotides outside the gene matches: 11. CDR3 length equals 17 residues. DNA for the CDR3: TGCGCCAGCAGTCTAATGGAGACAGGGGGTATCGGAAACACCATATATTTT. It is translated as CASSLMETGGIGNTIYF.

V gene TRBV28 combines with J gene TRBJ2-7, with TRBD1 identical over 7 bases. The CDR3 runs to 13 residues. Per the germline V gene, CDR1 is MDHEN and CDR2 is SYDVKM. With 5 bases clipped from V and 9 bases from J, the junction kept 10 bases outside the gene matches. The CDR3 DNA is TGTGCCAGCAGTCTGGGGACAGCGAGTAGGCAGTACTTC. Translation: CASSLGTASRQYF.

As concerns this clone: This sample also contains other DNA sequences that code for the same CDR3. The CDR3 reads CSAQTGEAFF. CDR3 DNA sequence: TGCAGCGCCCAGACAGGTGAAGCTTTCTTT. The V and J genes are TRBV29-1 and TRBJ1-1, with D maybe TRBD1 (6 bases). CDR3 length equals 10 residues. Germline lookup yields CDR1 SQVTM and CDR2 ANQGSEA. V lost 7 bases, J lost 7 bases, and 10 bases lay in between. The complete variable domain, with remaining parts taken from reference TRBV29-1 and TRBJ1-1, reads SAVISQKPSRDICQRGTSLTIQCQVDSQVTMMFWYRQQPGQSLTLIATANQGSEATYESGFVIDKFPISRPNLTFSTLTVSNMSPEDSSIYLCSAQTGEAFFGQGTRLTVV.

This clone was seen once. The V and J genes are TRBV29-1 and TRBJ1-2, with a possible D match to TRBD1 (6 bases). This CDR3 is built from 11 residues. With 6 bases removed from V and 14 bases from J, the gap between germline ends came to 19 bases. Germline-derived CDR1 and CDR2 are SQVTM and ANQGSEA. The CDR3 sequence is CSVRDIQWRTF. The CDR3 bases are TGCAGCGTCCGGGACATTCAGTGGAGGACCTTC. Based on the CDR3 plus reference TRBV29-1 and TRBJ1-2, the full variable domain is SAVISQKPSRDICQRGTSLTIQCQVDSQVTMMFWYRQQPGQSLTLIATANQGSEATYESGFVIDKFPISRPNLTFSTLTVSNMSPEDSSIYLCSVRDIQWRTFGSGTRLTVV.

This clone was counted a few times. The chain recombines TRBV6-2 or TRBV6-3 with TRBJ1-2; D is possibly TRBD1 (6 bases). Germline CDR1 and CDR2: MNHEY and SVGEGT. The CDR3 is 18 residues long. V dropped 0 bases and J dropped 8 bases, with 25 bases sitting between them. CDR3 region: CASSYSLEVFGGGRGYTF. CDR3 in DNA: TGTGCCAGCAGTTACTCTTTGGAAGTCTTCGGCGGGGGGCGCGGCTACACCTTC.

This chain uses TRBV24-1 with TRBJ2-2; possible D gene TRBD1, 5 bases. V shed 3 bases and J shed 8 bases, with 12 bases lying between them. This CDR3 has 14 residues. Germline assignment: CDR1 KGHDR and CDR2 SFDVKD. The CDR3 DNA sequence: TGTGCCACCAGTGATCCTATCAGGGTTGGGGAGCTGTTTTTT. This sequence encodes CATSDPIRVGELFF.

The chain joins TRBV6-2 or TRBV6-3 to TRBJ2-1; TRBD1 aligns across 9 bases. CDR3 size: 14 residues. Germline CDR1 MNHEY, CDR2 SVGEGT. V lost 5 bases and J lost 4; bases outside the gene matches: 3. This CDR3 is CASSAGTGYNEQFF. The CDR3 DNA sequence: TGTGCCAGCAGTGCCGGGACAGGGTACAATGAGCAGTTCTTC.

This clone appeared a single time. This chain connects TRBV29-1 to TRBJ2-5; the match to TRBD2 covers 10 bases. The CDR3 sequence is 14 residues long. Germline-derived CDR1 and CDR2 are SQVTM and ANQGSEA. V lost 3 bases and J lost 5; bases outside the gene matches: 6. CDR3 amino acids: CSVDPSGSGETQYF. The CDR3 DNA sequence: TGCAGCGTTGACCCTAGCGGGAGCGGGGAGACCCAGTACTTC.

The chain recombines TRBV30 with TRBJ2-5; 7 bases are shared with TRBD2. This CDR3 contains 13 residues. The trim removed 4 bases at V and 5 bases at J, leaving 7 bases unmatched. Germline V gives CDR1 GTSNPN, CDR2 SVGIG (reference sequence). This CDR3 is CAWTMKGGETQYF. The CDR3 nucleotides read TGTGCCTGGACCATGAAGGGAGGGGAGACCCAGTACTTC. The full variable domain, its missing parts supplied by reference TRBV30 and TRBJ2-5, is SQTIHQWPATLVQPVGSPLSLECTVEGTSNPNLYWYRQAAGRGLQLLFYSVGIGQISSEVPQNLSASRPQDRQFILSSKKLLLSDSGFYLCAWTMKGGETQYFGPGTRLLVL.

The chain joins TRBV11-3 to TRBJ2-2; maybe TRBD2 (6 bases). Per germline, CDR1 SGHNT and CDR2 YENEEA. The CDR3 runs to 14 residues. The V gene lost 2 bases and the J gene lost 6 bases, with 10 bases spanning the gap. For the CDR3, the DNA is TGTGCCAGCAGCTTAATTCGGGGGTCCGGGGAGCTGTTTTTT. As protein: CASSLIRGSGELFF.

In its sample, this clone was seen once. This chain joins TRBV6-2 or TRBV6-3 and TRBJ2-7; 7 bases fit TRBD1. This CDR3 region has 18 residues. V trimming: 4 bases; J trimming: 3 bases; junction bases outside the gene matches: 18. From germline, CDR1 is MNHEY and CDR2 SVGEGT. For the CDR3, the DNA is TGTGCCAGCAGTTCCCGAGGTATTGACAGGGTATTAATCTACGAGCAGTACTTC. It translates to CASSSRGIDRVLIYEQYF.

The chain recombines TRBV18 with TRBJ2-1; D is unclear. Germline loops: CDR1 KGHSH, CDR2 LQKENI. This CDR3 is built from 13 residues. V was pared by 0 bases and J by 10 bases, with 10 bases between. This CDR3 is CASSPPARIEQFF. The CDR3 DNA sequence: TGTGCCAGCTCACCACCGGCCCGTATAGAGCAGTTCTTC.

The chain links TRBV2 to TRBJ2-7, with D maybe TRBD1 (5 bases). Per the germline V gene, CDR1 is SNHLY and CDR2 is FYNNEI. V shed 10 bases and J shed 4 bases, with 14 bases lying between them. This CDR3 spans 12 amino acids. CDR3 nucleotide sequence: TGTGCCACCCGACAGTGGACGTACGAGCAGTACTTC. Translation: CATRQWTYEQYF.

The chain is built from TRBV10-1 and TRBJ2-5, with TRBD2 matching over 9 bases. Germline CDR1 is WNHNN and CDR2 is SYGVQD (reference sequence). Germline trimming cut 3 bases from V and 5 bases from J; bases unmatched to any gene: 25. The CDR3 is made up of 21 amino acids. As DNA, the CDR3 is TGCGCCAGCAGTGATCTTACACCGGGACAAGAAGTAGCGGGAGACCGGGAGACCCAGTACTTC. Translating gives CASSDLTPGQEVAGDRETQYF.

The rearrangement joins TRBV2 to TRBJ1-6, with D possibly matching TRBD1 (5 bases). Germline assignment: CDR1 SNHLY and CDR2 FYNNEI. Trimming left V 8 bases short and J 4 bases short, with 12 bases between. The length of the CDR3 is 14 residues. The CDR3 sequence: CASDEGAYNSPLHF. CDR3 nucleotides: TGTGCCAGCGATGAAGGGGCATATAATTCACCCCTCCACTTT.

Points on this clone: One end of the junction varies from germline; a read error may be responsible. The V and J genes are TRBV4-2 and TRBJ1-2, with a weak D call TRBD1 (6 bases). Germline V lookup: CDR1 LGHNA, CDR2 YNFKEQ. The CDR3 contains 15 residues. The CDR3 is CASSPLRQVSSGSFF. For the CDR3, the DNA is TGTGCCAGCAGCCCTTTAAGACAGGTCTCGTCTGGATCCTTCTTC.

The CDR3 nucleotides read TGTGCCAGCAGCCAAGATGGGGACAACCGCCCGGCCGGGGAGCTGTTTTTT. It yields the protein CASSQDGDNRPAGELFF. The rearrangement joins TRBV4-2 to TRBJ2-2; tentative D call: TRBD1 (6 bases). The CDR3 loop spans 17 amino acids. Germline V gene sequence: CDR1 LGHNA, CDR2 YNFKEQ. V shed 0 bases and J shed 6 bases, with 17 bases lying between them.

This rearrangement joins TRBV2 to TRBJ1-1; D perhaps matches TRBD1 (6 bases). The length of the CDR3 is 12 residues. CDR1 is SNHLY and CDR2 is FYNNEI in the germline V gene. Trimming took 7 bases from V and 8 from J, leaving 14 bases between them. DNA for the CDR3: TGTGCCAGCACTCTTGAGCAGGGGGAAGCTTTCTTT. This encodes CASTLEQGEAFF.

The V call is TRBV28, the J call TRBJ2-3, with 10 bases aligning to TRBD1. Germline CDR1 is MDHEN and CDR2 is SYDVKM. Trimming at V came to 6 bases and at J to 2 bases, leaving 8 bases not matched to a gene. The CDR3 extends over 16 amino acids. The CDR3, as DNA: TGTGCCAGCAGCCAGACAGGGGGCCTCCACACAGATACGCAGTATTTT. Translating it yields CASSQTGGLHTDTQYF. Full variable domain (rest looked up from reference TRBV28 and TRBJ2-3): DVKVTQSSRYLVKRTGEKVFLECVQDMDHENMFWYRQDPGLGLRLIYFSYDVKMKEKGDIPEGYSVSREKKERFSLILESASTNQTSMYLCASSQTGGLHTDTQYFGPGTRLTVL.

The J gene is TRBJ2-7, the V gene TRBV5-4, with a possible D match to TRBD1 (5 bases). The germline V and J ends were trimmed by 0 bases and 3 bases, with 16 bases remaining between them. This CDR3 is 16 amino acids long. Germline-derived CDR1 and CDR2 are SGHNT and YYREEE (reference sequence). The CDR3 DNA reads as TGTGCCAGCAGCTTGGCTAGTAAGGGGTGGGACTACGAGCAGTACTTC. Translated: CASSLASKGWDYEQYF.

V usage is TRBV27 and J usage is TRBJ1-1; no definite D call. Germline CDR1 is MNHEY and CDR2 is SMNVEV (reference sequence). The CDR3 runs to 15 residues. V lost 4 bases and J lost 4, with 16 bases in between. The CDR3 spells CASSSWVTEGTEAFF. The CDR3 coding sequence is TGTGCCAGCAGTTCCTGGGTCACGGAGGGCACTGAAGCTTTCTTT.

The chain employs TRBV5-4 and TRBJ2-2; 7 positions match TRBD2. The V segment lost 4 bases and the J segment 9 bases; nucleotides outside the gene matches: 24. Germline CDR1 is SGHNT and CDR2 is YYREEE (reference sequence). The CDR3 totals 19 residues. The CDR3 DNA sequence: TGTGCCAGCAGCGTCAGCGGGAAGGGGACCCGGGACTGGCGAAGGGAGCTGTTTTTT. Translation: CASSVSGKGTRDWRRELFF.

The chain combines TRBV7-6 with TRBJ1-6; D possibly corresponds to TRBD1 (6 bases). The germline CDR1 and CDR2 sequences are SGHVS and FNYEAQ. This CDR3 has 13 amino acids. The V gene lost 6 bases and the J gene lost 9 bases, with 12 bases spanning the gap. The CDR3 DNA is TGTGCCAGCAGGGGGGCTCGGGTTTCACCCCTCCACTTT. Its translation is CASRGARVSPLHF. The variable domain in full, with the rest retrieved from reference TRBV7-6 and TRBJ1-6, is GAGVSQSPRYKVTKRGQDVALRCDPISGHVSLYWYRQALGQGPEFLTYFNYEAQQDKSGLPNDRFSAERPEGSISTLTIQRTEQRDSAMYRCASRGARVSPLHFGNGTRLTVT.

This clone was counted only a few times. V and J are TRBV14 and TRBJ2-3, with 9 bases aligning to TRBD1. V lost 3 bases, J lost 10 bases, and 8 bases stayed unmatched. Germline CDR1 is SGHDN and CDR2 is FVKESK. The length of the CDR3 is 14 residues. The CDR3 DNA is TGTGCCAGCAGCCACCGGGACAGGGACCGCTCGCAGTATTTT. It codes for CASSHRDRDRSQYF.

CDR3 nucleotide sequence: TGTGCCACCAGCAGAGACCGGGATCGCTACGAGCAGTACTTC. It specifies CATSRDRDRYEQYF. V and J are TRBV15 and TRBJ2-7; possible D gene TRBD2, 5 bases. Trimming stripped 0 bases from V and 3 bases from J, with 9 bases between. The CDR3 runs to 14 residues. Germline V gene lookup returns CDR1 LNHNV and CDR2 YYDKDF (reference sequence).

The V gene is TRBV18, the J gene TRBJ2-1; TRBD2 is a possible D gene (5 bases). Germline CDR1 and CDR2: KGHSH and LQKENI. The CDR3 totals 17 residues. V shed 6 bases and J shed 0 bases, with 18 bases lying between them. The CDR3 loop reads CASSGGSSVSSYNEQFF. The DNA for the CDR3 is TGTGCCAGCTCCGGAGGCTCCTCGGTAAGCTCCTACAATGAGCAGTTCTTC.

V and J are TRBV29-1 and TRBJ2-7; a possible D gene is TRBD1 (6 bases). V gave up 3 bases and J gave up 5 bases, with 11 bases separating them. The CDR3 covers 12 residues. Germline CDR1 reads SQVTM; CDR2 reads ANQGSEA. The CDR3 reads CSVDSSGDEQYF. The CDR3, as DNA: TGCAGCGTTGATTCCTCAGGGGACGAGCAGTACTTC.

The chain combines TRBV18 with TRBJ2-5; D not certain. The CDR3 runs 14 residues. The ends were cut back, 0 bases at V and 3 bases at J, with 8 bases in the middle. Germline values: CDR1 KGHSH, CDR2 LQKENI. The CDR3 loop reads CASSPPAIKETQYF. The DNA of the CDR3 is TGTGCCAGCTCACCACCGGCAATTAAAGAGACCCAGTACTTC.

V is TRBV18 and J is TRBJ2-5, with TRBD2 matching 8 bases. The CDR3 is made up of 16 amino acids. V shed 3 bases and J 4 bases; nucleotides not matched to a gene: 10. The germline V gene encodes CDR1 KGHSH and CDR2 LQKENI. This CDR3 reads CASSPSGTRPRETQYF. Written as DNA, the CDR3 is TGTGCCAGCTCACCTTCCGGGACTAGGCCGAGAGAGACCCAGTACTTC.